Sequencing of this T cell receptor beta chain was carried out in a study of CD8 T cells in Susac syndrome. Study findings and constraints: Individuals included in the TCR sequencing and HLA analysis were acknowledged by the study to be relatively few in number.

With 6 bases removed from V and 2 bases from J, the gap between germline ends came to 5 bases. The CDR3 is 12 amino acids. In blood CD8+ and CD4+ T cells, TCR beta underwent sequencing. The multiple sclerosis controls, all treatment-naive patients, had relapsing-remitting disease that was stable or active. With random hexamers, roughly 0.5 to 1 ug RNA was reverse transcribed. It was immunoSEQ multiplex PCR that amplified TCR beta CDR3 across 54 Vbeta and 13 Jbeta. MiXCR was run by TCRdb on the immunoSEQ multiplex PCR reads, yielding one entry per CDR3 protein. The sample has about 300,000 distinct CDR3 sequences; around 90% are singletons. This clonotype was recorded once. What it binds is unknown.

Sequencing was performed on CD4+ T cells from PBMCs. This TCR came from a human donor with multiple sclerosis. The chain carries TRBV12-3 or TRBV12-4 and TRBJ1-3; no firm D call. The CDR3 is CASRAPGNTIYF. CDR3 nucleotides: TGTGCCAGCAGGGCACCTGGAAACACCATATATTTT.